The 23 T cell receptor beta chains presented below share a single source sample, sequenced in a study of untreated major depressive disorder. Sequencing was performed with immunoSEQ multiplex PCR; in TCRdb, only in-frame clones are kept and a portion is missing. Found here are 17,000 or so clones, around 90% of them singletons; the top ten hold 0.5% to 0.65%. Whole-study findings and limits: Compared with controls, depressed patients showed more TRBV05-01 (Vbeta 5.1) usage in CD4+ T cells.

No antigen is known for these receptors. The sequenced sample consisted of CD4+ T cells from PBMCs. These receptor sequences come from a woman between 40 and 50 years old with major depressive disorder.

V gene TRBV19 combines with J gene TRBJ1-2, with a possible D match to TRBD1 (6 bases). CDR1 is LNHDA and CDR2 is SQIVND in the germline V gene (reference sequence). The V gene lost 5 bases and the J gene lost 8 bases, with 12 bases spanning the gap. The length of the CDR3 is 12 residues. This CDR3 reads CASSEGGVGYTF. The DNA of the CDR3 is TGTGCCAGTAGTGAAGGGGGAGTGGGCTACACCTTC.

The chain joins TRBV2 to TRBJ1-4, with D hard to call. This CDR3 comprises 12 residues. CDR1 SNHLY and CDR2 FYNNEI come from the germline V gene. V lost 8 bases and J lost 3, with 7 bases in between. The CDR3: CASAGANEKLFF. In DNA, the CDR3 is TGTGCCAGCGCCGGAGCTAATGAAAAACTGTTTTTT.

The V and J genes are TRBV6-5 and TRBJ1-1; TRBD1 agrees at 7 bases. The CDR3 totals 14 residues. V was clipped by 1 base and J by 4 bases; unmatched bases: 3. Germline V gene sequence: CDR1 MNHEY, CDR2 SVGAGI. CDR3 in amino acids: CASSYFDRVTEAFF. The CDR3 bases are TGTGCCAGCAGTTACTTCGACAGGGTCACTGAAGCTTTCTTT.

V and J are TRBV5-4 and TRBJ2-5; D gene uncertain. Trimming removed 0 bases at V and 1 base at J, with 7 bases between. Per germline, CDR1 SGHNT and CDR2 YYREEE (reference sequence). The CDR3 loop spans 14 amino acids. For the CDR3, the DNA is TGTGCCAGCAGCTTGGTAGGCAGCCAAGAGACCCAGTACTTC. It encodes CASSLVGSQETQYF.

This chain joins TRBV11-2 and TRBJ2-3; D not certain. V was shortened by 0 bases and J by 7 bases, with 5 bases between the two germline ends. The CDR3 contains 12 residues. The germline gives CDR1 SGHAT, CDR2 FQNNGV. CDR3 DNA sequence: TGTGCCAGCAGCTTAGAAGGGAATACGCAGTATTTT. It codes for CASSLEGNTQYF.

This chain connects TRBV9 to TRBJ2-7; a possible D gene is TRBD1 (5 bases). The CDR3 sequence is 14 residues long. The germline V and J ends were trimmed by 2 bases and 3 bases, with 12 bases remaining between them. Germline V gene lookup returns CDR1 SGDLS and CDR2 YYNGEE. The CDR3 DNA sequence: TGTGCCAGCAGCGTTGGGGCAGGTAGCTACGAGCAGTACTTC. Translation gives CASSVGAGSYEQYF.

The V and J genes are TRBV11-2 and TRBJ1-1; D remains unclear. The CDR3 contains 16 residues. From germline, CDR1 is SGHAT and CDR2 FQNNGV. V lost 5 bases to trimming and J lost 3 bases, with 19 bases between them. The CDR3 bases are TGTGCCAGCAGCCCAACGAATCTGATTGTGGACACTGAAGCTTTCTTT. It codes for CASSPTNLIVDTEAFF.

The rearrangement links TRBV19 to TRBJ1-5, with TRBD1 matching 7 bases. Per the germline V gene, CDR1 is LNHDA and CDR2 is SQIVND (reference sequence). J lost 0 bases, V lost 3 bases, and 8 bases had no gene match. The CDR3 is 17 amino acids. The CDR3 sequence is CASSIRDSRFSNQPQHF. As DNA, the CDR3 is TGTGCCAGTAGTATCCGGGACAGTAGATTTAGCAATCAGCCCCAGCATTTT.

The CDR3 reads CASSLTGPTNYGYTF. The DNA of the CDR3 is TGTGCCAGCAGCTTGACAGGGCCAACTAACTATGGCTACACCTTC. The rearrangement joins TRBV11-2 to TRBJ1-2, with 7 positions matching TRBD1. The V segment lost 3 bases and the J segment 0 bases; nucleotides outside the gene matches: 4. The CDR3 contains 15 residues. Germline CDR1 is SGHAT and CDR2 is FQNNGV.

In its sample, this clone was seen a few times. The V and J genes are TRBV4-2 and TRBJ1-4; perhaps TRBD1 as D (5 bases). V was shortened by 0 bases and J by 8 bases, with 16 bases between the two germline ends. This CDR3 has 16 amino acids. In germline, CDR1 is LGHNA, CDR2 YNFKEQ. The CDR3, as DNA: TGTGCCAGCAGCCAAGATCACGGGGCCGGAGGGGAAAAACTGTTTTTT. The encoded protein is CASSQDHGAGGEKLFF.

DNA of the CDR3: TGTGCTAGTGGTTTGTATCAGGGGACCCAGTACTTC. It codes for CASGLYQGTQYF. This sequence joins TRBV12-5 and TRBJ2-5; a weak D match, TRBD1 (5 bases). The CDR3 has 12 residues. V gave up 2 bases and J gave up 7 bases, with 8 bases separating them. Per germline, CDR1 LGHNT and CDR2 FRNRAP.

The rearrangement links TRBV5-5 to TRBJ2-7, with 10 bases matching TRBD1. Germline V gene data show CDR1 as SGHKS and CDR2 as YYEKEE (reference sequence). Trimming cost V 5 bases and J 2 bases; bases outside gene matches: 10. This CDR3 region has 16 residues. DNA for the CDR3: TGTGCCAGCAGGCTTCTTTTAGGGACAGGGGCCTACGAGCAGTACTTC. Amino acids: CASRLLLGTGAYEQYF. Full variable domain (rest looked up from reference TRBV5-5 and TRBJ2-7): DAGVTQSPTHLIKTRGQQVTLRCSPISGHKSVSWYQQVLGQGPQFIFQYYEKEERGRGNFPDRFSARQFPNYSSELNVNALLLGDSALYLCASRLLLGTGAYEQYFGPGTRLTVT.

The V call is TRBV6-1, the J call TRBJ1-3, with D hard to call. The germline V and J ends were trimmed by 2 bases and 9 bases, with 14 bases remaining between them. Looked up from germline, CDR1 is MNHNS and CDR2 is SASEGT. The CDR3 length is 14 residues. The CDR3, as DNA: TGTGCCAGCAGTGAAACGATCTTTGGGCGCACCATATATTTT. It is translated as CASSETIFGRTIYF.

V and J are TRBV9 and TRBJ2-2; TRBD1 might be the D (6 bases). The ends were cut back, 4 bases at V and 2 bases at J, with 12 bases in the middle. Germline V CDR1 and CDR2: SGDLS, YYNGEE. The length of the CDR3 is 15 residues. The CDR3 spells CASSTQGLNTGELFF. The CDR3 DNA reads as TGTGCCAGCAGCACGCAGGGGTTAAACACCGGGGAGCTGTTTTTT.

This chain links TRBV28 with TRBJ2-7; D may be TRBD1 or TRBD2 (6 bases each). The ends were cut back, 5 bases at V and 6 bases at J, with 14 bases in the middle. The CDR3 spans 13 residues. Germline V lookup: CDR1 MDHEN, CDR2 SYDVKM. Written as DNA, the CDR3 is TGTGCCAGCAGTAGGGGGGACAATTCCGAGCAGTACGTC. Its protein product is CASSRGDNSEQYV.

The chain joins TRBV5-1 to TRBJ1-2; D remains unclear. This CDR3 contains 13 residues. The germline V gene has CDR1 SGHRS and CDR2 YFSETQ. Trimming stripped 4 bases from V and 4 bases from J, with 11 bases between. For the CDR3, the DNA is TGCGCCAGCAGCGAGGAGTGGGGCTATGGCTACACCTTC. Protein sequence: CASSEEWGYGYTF.

The rearrangement links TRBV7-9 to TRBJ1-1; the D gene is possibly TRBD1 (6 bases). Between the trimmed V and J ends, which lost 5 bases and 0 bases, there was a span of 13 bases. Germline loops: CDR1 SEHNR, CDR2 FQNEAQ (reference sequence). The CDR3 runs to 15 residues. CDR3 loop: CASSPWTDLNTEAFF. CDR3 bases: TGTGCCAGCAGCCCGTGGACAGATTTGAACACTGAAGCTTTCTTT. The whole variable domain, remainder taken from reference TRBV7-9 and TRBJ1-1, is DTGVSQNPRHKITKRGQNVTFRCDPISEHNRLYWYRQTLGQGPEFLTYFQNEAQLEKSRLLSDRFSAERPKGSFSTLEIQRTEQGDSAMYLCASSPWTDLNTEAFFGQGTRLTVV.

The chain has TRBV12-5 and TRBJ2-7, with D perhaps matching TRBD1 or TRBD2 (6 bases each). The CDR3 length is 17 residues. Trimming left V 4 bases short and J 4 bases short, with 23 bases between. Germline values: CDR1 LGHNT, CDR2 FRNRAP. The CDR3 nucleotides read TGTGCTAGTGGTTATCATAAAAGGGGGGCTATCCTTTACGAGCAGTACGTC. This encodes CASGYHKRGAILYEQYV.

In its sample, this clone was seen once. The CDR3, as DNA: TGCGCCAGCAGCTCACAGGTTTGGAACACTGAAGCTTTCTTT. Protein sequence: CASSSQVWNTEAFF. The chain has TRBV5-1 and TRBJ1-1; D is possibly TRBD1 (5 bases). CDR1 is SGHRS and CDR2 is YFSETQ in the germline V gene. The CDR3 has 14 amino acids. Deletions cut 3 bases from V and 1 base from J, with 10 bases between.

The J gene is TRBJ2-4, the V gene TRBV7-2, with unresolved D. CDR3 length: 13 amino acids. Trimming took 5 bases from V and 6 from J, leaving 11 bases between them. Germline assignment: CDR1 SGHTA and CDR2 FQGNSA. The CDR3 protein is CASSVNERNIQYF. DNA of the CDR3: TGTGCCAGCAGCGTTAACGAGAGAAACATTCAGTACTTC. Supplemented by reference TRBV7-2 and TRBJ2-4, the full variable domain reads GAGVSQSPSNKVTEKGKDVELRCDPISGHTALYWYRQSLGQGLEFLIYFQGNSAPDKSGLPSDRFSAERTGGSVSTLTIQRTQQEDSAVYLCASSVNERNIQYFGAGTRLSVL.

This chain links TRBV4-3 with TRBJ1-2; 7 bases are a match to TRBD1. The germline V gene encodes CDR1 LGHNA and CDR2 YSLEER. The CDR3 covers 13 residues. V dropped 4 bases and J dropped 4; count of bases not matched to a gene: 3. The chain's CDR3 is CASSPGQPYGYTF. The CDR3 coding sequence is TGCGCCAGCAGCCCGGGACAGCCCTATGGCTACACCTTC.

The gene calls are TRBV4-1 and TRBJ1-5; a weak D match, TRBD1 (5 bases). Germline V gene lookup returns CDR1 MGHRA and CDR2 YSYEKL. The CDR3 is 15 amino acids. V was shortened by 2 bases and J by 1 base, with 9 bases between the two germline ends. CDR3 amino acids: CASSQQGLSNQPQHF. CDR3 DNA sequence: TGCGCCAGCAGCCAACAGGGTTTAAGCAATCAGCCCCAGCATTTT.

The chain is built from TRBV6-4 and TRBJ1-3; D gene ambiguous. Looked up from germline, CDR1 is MRHNA and CDR2 is SNTAGT. The germline V and J ends were trimmed by 5 bases and 2 bases, with 7 bases remaining between them. CDR3 size: 13 residues. CDR3 bases: TGTGCCAGCAGTCGGTCTCCTGGAAACACCATATATTTT. Its translation is CASSRSPGNTIYF.